The clone carrying this TCR beta chain occurred once. TCRdb keeps only in-frame clones here, not all; method: immunoSEQ multiplex PCR. The sample carries 60,000 to 95,000 clones, around 90% recorded once. The data were taken from a study of blood T cell repertoires in COVID-19. Trimming cost V 0 bases and J 2 bases, with 11 bases left between them. This CDR3 is 15 amino acids long. Germline V gene data show CDR1 as LNHDA and CDR2 as SQIVND (reference sequence). The sample taken for sequencing was peripheral blood. The genes are TRBV19 and TRBJ2-7, with a weak D call TRBD1 (5 bases). This clonotype originated in a human donor in a cohort sampled during active COVID-19. The DNA of the CDR3 is TGTGCCAGTAGTATAGACAGAAGGGGCCCCTACGAGCAGTACTTC. Encoded protein: CASSIDRRGPYEQYF.